Below, 30 T cell receptor beta chains from the same sample are listed, as sequenced in a study of Graves' ophthalmopathy and Graves' hyperthyroidism. CDR3 regions of TCR beta were amplified from RNA transcripts. An opening RT-PCR round employed HTBI primers and preceded a second-round multiplex PCR. A single record per CDR3 protein comes from TCRdb applying MiXCR to the multiplex PCR reads. Seen here are about 480,000 distinct CDR3 sequences, approximately 15% observed once, and the top ten hold over 8%. Sequencing was performed on blood. These receptors originate from a woman in her twenties or thirties with Graves' ophthalmopathy.

This clonotype was seen only a few times. Given a much more abundant clone one base away, this may be a read error. The gene calls are TRBV6-1 and TRBJ2-7, with D perhaps being TRBD1 or TRBD2 (5 bases each). Germline lookup yields CDR1 MNHNS and CDR2 SASEGT. This CDR3 comprises 15 residues. The chain's CDR3 is CASSAGTRSSYELYF. The CDR3 DNA reads as TGTGCCAGCAGCGCCGGGACGAGGAGCTCCTACGAGCTGTACTTC.

This chain joins TRBV12-3 or TRBV12-4 and TRBJ1-1; D gene uncertain. V was clipped by 5 bases and J by 0 bases, with 10 bases between them. The CDR3 is 14 residues long. This chain's CDR3 is CASSLQELNTEAFF. CDR3 DNA sequence: TGTGCCAGCAGTCTACAAGAACTGAACACTGAAGCTTTCTTT.

In its sample, this clonotype was seen many times. The chain uses TRBV5-1 and TRBJ2-2; no clear D gene. The CDR3 runs to 12 residues. Germline V gene lookup returns CDR1 SGHRS and CDR2 YFSETQ. Trimming stripped 2 bases from V and 6 bases from J, with 5 bases between. DNA for the CDR3: TGCGCCAGCAGCTTCGACCCCGGGGAGCTGTTTTTT. Translating it yields CASSFDPGELFF.

This clonotype has ten or more counts. The chain joins TRBV28 to TRBJ2-5, with TRBD2 matching over 7 bases. The CDR3 consists of 16 residues. Germline assignment: CDR1 MDHEN and CDR2 SYDVKM. With V trimmed by 5 bases and J by 1 base, 10 bases remained unmatched. The CDR3 DNA is TGTGCCAGCAGTCCCAGACCTAGCGGAATCCAAGAGACCCAGTACTTC. This gives the protein CASSPRPSGIQETQYF.

This clonotype has at least ten counts. The chain joins TRBV7-2 to TRBJ2-7, with 8 bases that match TRBD2. Germline loops: CDR1 SGHTA, CDR2 FQGNSA. There are 15 residues in the CDR3. Trimming took 4 bases from V and 6 from J; bases not matched to a gene: 11. CDR3 in amino acids: CASSSTGGEMSEQYF. DNA for the CDR3: TGTGCCAGCAGCTCCACGGGGGGGGAAATGAGCGAGCAGTACTTC.

This clonotype has only a few counts. The rearrangement joins TRBV11-1 to TRBJ1-2; 10 bases line up with TRBD1. Germline V lookup: CDR1 SGHAT, CDR2 FQDESV (reference sequence). This CDR3 spans 16 amino acids. V lost 4 bases and J lost 5; bases outside the gene matches: 10. The CDR3 coding sequence is TGTGCCAGCAGCTCTACCGGGACAGGGGATGATTATGGCTACACCTTC. It yields the protein CASSSTGTGDDYGYTF.

This clonotype was found many times. The V and J genes are TRBV4-1 and TRBJ2-7, with TRBD2 matching over 10 bases. V trimming: 3 bases; J trimming: 2 bases; junction bases outside the gene matches: 4. This CDR3 spans 15 amino acids. In germline, CDR1 is MGHRA, CDR2 YSYEKL. The CDR3 DNA follows: TGCGCCAGCAGCCAGAGGACTAGCGGAACCTACGAGCAGTACTTC. As protein: CASSQRTSGTYEQYF.

The gene calls are TRBV6-2 or TRBV6-3 and TRBJ2-7; D tentatively reads TRBD1 or TRBD2 (5 bases each). V shed 5 bases and J shed 5 bases, with 16 bases lying between them. The CDR3 has 14 residues. CDR1 and CDR2 from the germline V gene are MNHEY and SVGEGT. The CDR3 coding sequence is TGTGCCAGCAGTGAGGGGCGGGCTCCAGACGAGCAGTACTTC. Residues: CASSEGRAPDEQYF.

The table lists this clonotype with many counts. This chain uses TRBV6-2 or TRBV6-3 with TRBJ2-7; D not certain. V was pared by 2 bases and J by 7 bases, with 6 bases between. The CDR3 is 11 amino acids. Germline V gives CDR1 MNHEY, CDR2 SVGEGT. CDR3 coding DNA: TGTGCCAGCAGTTACAATGATGAGCAGTACTTC. Its translation is CASSYNDEQYF.

This clonotype was recorded many times. J is TRBJ2-7 and V is TRBV9, with 9 bases identical to TRBD2. Trimming removed 0 bases from V and 3 bases from J; junction bases left unmatched: 1. There are 14 residues in the CDR3. From germline, CDR1 is SGDLS and CDR2 YYNGEE. CDR3 loop: CASSVGREGYEQYF. CDR3 DNA: TGTGCCAGCAGCGTAGGGCGGGAGGGCTACGAGCAGTACTTC.

As regards this clonotype: The final CDR3 position lacks the conserved phenylalanine or tryptophan, pointing to a likely read error. The chain combines TRBV6-1 with TRBJ1-1, with a tentative D call TRBD1 (6 bases). CDR3 size: 11 residues. In germline, CDR1 is MNHNS, CDR2 SASEGT. The CDR3 here is CASRKDSEAFS. CDR3 DNA: TGTGCTAGCAGAAAGGACAGTGAAGCTTTCTCT.

This clonotype was counted many times. This sequence joins TRBV13 and TRBJ2-2; 10 positions match TRBD1. Looked up from germline, CDR1 is PRHDT and CDR2 is FYEKMQ (reference sequence). V was clipped by 5 bases and J by 6 bases; unmatched bases: 6. The CDR3 loop spans 15 amino acids. CDR3 DNA sequence: TGTGCCAGCAGCACCCGGGACAGGGGTTCCGGGGAGCTGTTTTTT. Its protein is CASSTRDRGSGELFF.

This clonotype occurred many times. V is TRBV15 and J is TRBJ1-3; D is ambiguous. Trimming stripped 0 bases from V and 0 bases from J, with 6 bases between. This CDR3 region has 15 residues. Germline CDR1 is LNHNV and CDR2 is YYDKDF (reference sequence). The CDR3 DNA reads as TGTGCCACCAGCAGAGATCACAACTCTGGAAACACCATATATTTT. This translates into CATSRDHNSGNTIYF.

V gene TRBV6-2 or TRBV6-3 combines with J gene TRBJ2-7; TRBD2 matches 9 bases. Germline V lookup: CDR1 MNHEY, CDR2 SVGEGT. With V trimmed by 6 bases and J by 6 bases, 6 bases remained unmatched. There are 13 residues in the CDR3. CDR3 sequence: CASSLGLAIEQYF. In nucleotides, the CDR3 is TGTGCCAGCAGCTTAGGACTAGCGATCGAGCAGTACTTC.

This clonotype was counted ten times or more. This rearrangement joins TRBV2 to TRBJ1-1, with TRBD1 as a possible D gene (6 bases). The CDR3 has 13 residues. Germline CDR1 is SNHLY and CDR2 is FYNNEI. Trimming removed 7 bases at V and 4 bases at J, with 13 bases between. The CDR3, as DNA: TGTGCCAGCACTAAAGACAGGACCACTGAAGCTTTCTTT. It codes for CASTKDRTTEAFF. Combining the CDR3 with reference TRBV2 and TRBJ1-1 gives the whole variable domain EPEVTQTPSHQVTQMGQEVILRCVPISNHLYFYWYRQILGQKVEFLVSFYNNEISEKSEIFDDQFSVERPDGSNFTLKIRSTKLEDSAMYFCASTKDRTTEAFFGQGTRLTVV.

This clonotype was counted many times. The gene calls are TRBV20-1 and TRBJ1-2, with a possible D match to TRBD1 (5 bases). The germline V gene has CDR1 DFQATT and CDR2 SNEGSKA (reference sequence). This CDR3 contains 13 residues. V was trimmed by 7 bases and J by 6 bases, leaving 18 bases between them. Here the CDR3 reads CSVGEGALNGYTF. DNA of the CDR3: TGCAGTGTAGGAGAAGGGGCGCTGAATGGCTACACCTTC.

This clonotype appeared many times. The chain joins TRBV4-1 to TRBJ2-4; 10 positions match TRBD1. V lost 6 bases and J lost 5; bases outside the gene matches: 1. This CDR3 spans 13 amino acids. The germline V gene encodes CDR1 MGHRA and CDR2 YSYEKL. The CDR3 sequence: CASRGTGENIQYF. As DNA, the CDR3 is TGCGCCAGCAGAGGGACAGGGGAAAACATTCAGTACTTC.

J is TRBJ1-1 and V is TRBV12-3 or TRBV12-4; no definite D call. V lost 7 bases and J lost 0, with 15 bases in between. This CDR3 is 15 amino acids long. In nucleotides, the CDR3 is TGTGCCAGCACCACACCCTGGGGAGTGAACACTGAAGCTTTCTTT. Translated, it gives CASTTPWGVNTEAFF.

This clonotype was recorded at least ten times. The J gene is TRBJ2-7, the V gene TRBV20-1; 10 bases are shared with TRBD2. In germline, CDR1 is DFQATT, CDR2 SNEGSKA (reference sequence). The CDR3 covers 14 residues. J lost 2 bases, V lost 5 bases, and 6 bases had no gene match. The CDR3 nucleotides read TGCAGTGCTCAGACTAGCGGGCAAGCCTACGAGCAGTACTTC. Its protein is CSAQTSGQAYEQYF.

In this sample, this clonotype turned up a few times. The J gene is TRBJ1-6, the V gene TRBV18; TRBD1 is a possible D gene (5 bases). The V and J ends lost 3 bases and 2 bases respectively, with 14 bases between them. Germline lookup yields CDR1 KGHSH and CDR2 LQKENI. The CDR3 consists of 17 residues. CDR3 amino acids: CASSPAGTEPYNSPLHF. As DNA, the CDR3 is TGTGCCAGCTCACCCGCTGGGACTGAACCCTATAATTCACCCCTCCACTTT.

This chain links TRBV12-3 or TRBV12-4 with TRBJ1-1; TRBD1 matches at 9 bases. V gave up 5 bases and J gave up 1 base; unmatched junction bases: 8. CDR3 length: 16 residues. The CDR3 reads CASSEPPGQGNTEAFF. The DNA for the CDR3 is TGTGCCAGCAGTGAACCCCCGGGACAGGGGAACACTGAAGCTTTCTTT.

The chain carries TRBV12-3 or TRBV12-4 and TRBJ2-2; 14 bases fit TRBD2. This CDR3 has 19 amino acids. Germline trimming cut 7 bases from V and 2 bases from J; bases unmatched to any gene: 12. CDR3 in DNA: TGTGCCAGCACCCGAAATGGACTAGCGGGGGGTTATAACACCGGGGAGCTGTTTTTT. Translated: CASTRNGLAGGYNTGELFF.

As to this clonotype: A much larger clone is a single base away; this may be a read error. J is TRBJ2-7 and V is TRBV20-1; D is undetermined. CDR3 length: 11 amino acids. Trimming took off 1 base at V and 2 bases at J, with 3 bases between the two ends. Looked up from germline, CDR1 is DFQATT and CDR2 is SNEGSKA (reference sequence). CDR3 sequence: CSARGPYEQYV. The CDR3 coding sequence is TGCAGTGCTAGAGGACCCTACGAGCAGTACGTC.

This clonotype was found many times. This chain joins TRBV29-1 and TRBJ2-7; D remains ambiguous. The germline V and J ends were trimmed by 4 bases and 2 bases, with 9 bases remaining between them. The CDR3 runs to 12 residues. CDR1 and CDR2 (germline): SQVTM, ANQGSEA. CDR3 residues: CSVVRSTYEQYF. For the CDR3, the DNA is TGCAGCGTTGTTAGGAGCACCTACGAGCAGTACTTC.

This clonotype has ten or more counts. The V gene is TRBV12-3 or TRBV12-4, the J gene TRBJ1-2; TRBD1 matches at 8 bases. Losses at the gene ends were 5 bases for V and 4 bases for J; bases not matched to a gene: 9. CDR3 length: 15 amino acids. The DNA for the CDR3 is TGTGCCAGCAGTCTCGGACAGGGTACAGCCTATGGCTACACCTTC. This translates into CASSLGQGTAYGYTF.

This clonotype showed up many times. The rearrangement links TRBV12-3 or TRBV12-4 to TRBJ1-2; 7 nucleotides match TRBD1. The CDR3 extends over 13 amino acids. Trimming took 3 bases from V and 10 from J; bases not matched to a gene: 8. This CDR3 is CASSFSGQILYTF. CDR3 bases: TGTGCCAGCAGTTTTTCGGGACAGATACTCTACACCTTC.

In this sample, this clonotype turned up many times. The CDR3 here is CASSEAGHYEQYF. The CDR3, as DNA: TGTGCCAGCAGTGAAGCGGGACATTACGAGCAGTACTTC. This chain links TRBV6-1 with TRBJ2-7; D possibly corresponds to TRBD1 (6 bases). V was cut by 0 bases and J by 4 bases, with 7 bases left in between. Germline CDR1 reads MNHNS; CDR2 reads SASEGT. The CDR3 is 13 amino acids.

The genes are TRBV5-1 and TRBJ1-5; D ambiguous. The CDR3 sequence is 15 residues long. Germline V gene data show CDR1 as SGHRS and CDR2 as YFSETQ. Trimming stripped 0 bases from V and 0 bases from J, with 7 bases between. CDR3 nucleotide sequence: TGCGCCAGCAGCTTGGACTCTAATAGCAATCAGCCCCAGCATTTT. It codes for CASSLDSNSNQPQHF.

CDR3 nucleotides: TGTGCCAGCAGCTTAATTTGGGGGGCAGAGACCCAGTACTTC. This sequence encodes CASSLIWGAETQYF. This sequence joins TRBV11-2 and TRBJ2-5; either TRBD1 or TRBD2 may fit D (6 bases each). CDR3 length: 14 residues. The germline V and J ends were trimmed by 2 bases and 4 bases, with 11 bases remaining between them. Germline V gene data show CDR1 as SGHAT and CDR2 as FQNNGV.

Regarding this clonotype: A read error may produce the germline difference seen at one junction end. The J gene is TRBJ1-4, the V gene TRBV7-8; 7 bases map to TRBD1. Germline CDR1 reads SGHVS; CDR2 reads FQNEAQ. The CDR3 totals 17 residues. The CDR3 DNA sequence: TGTTCCAGCAGCTCCGCCAGGGGGACAGCTCGATTGGAAAAACTGTTGTTT. Translated: CSSSSARGTARLEKLLF. The full variable domain, rest sourced from reference TRBV7-8 and TRBJ1-4, is GAGVSQSPRYKVAKRGQDVALRCDPISGHVSLFWYQQALGQGPEFLTYFQNEAQLDKSGLPSDRFFAERPEGSVSTLKIQRTQQEDSAVYLCSSSSARGTARLEKLLFGSGTQLSVL.